These 8 T cell receptor beta chains were sequenced from one sample in a study of cytomegalovirus exposure and HLA in healthy donors. The data were produced by immunoSEQ multiplex PCR, yet TCRdb's version contains in-frame clones alone and is incomplete. The sample lists 250,000 to 350,000 clones, about nine tenths occurring once. Sequencing used PBMCs. The receptors stem from a woman aged 18-29 years in good health and CMV-seronegative.

V usage is TRBV15 and J usage is TRBJ2-1, with no clear D. CDR1 and CDR2 from the germline V gene are LNHNV and YYDKDF (reference sequence). Trimming pared 7 bases from V and 5 bases from J, leaving 9 bases between. This CDR3 is built from 12 residues. CDR3 region: CATTRQDNEQFF. CDR3 coding DNA: TGTGCCACCACCCGACAAGACAATGAGCAGTTCTTC. The full variable domain, rest sourced from reference TRBV15 and TRBJ2-1, is DAMVIQNPRYQVTQFGKPVTLSCSQTLNHNVMYWYQQKSSQAPKLLFHYYDKDFNNEADTPDNFQSRRPNTSFCFLDIRSPGLGDTAMYLCATTRQDNEQFFGPGTRLTVL.

The chain carries TRBV27 and TRBJ2-1, with a weak D call TRBD2 (6 bases). There are 15 residues in the CDR3. Trimming stripped 2 bases from V and 4 bases from J, with 12 bases between. Germline V gives CDR1 MNHEY, CDR2 SMNVEV (reference sequence). The CDR3 loop is CASSLAGGVYNEQFF. The CDR3 nucleotides read TGTGCCAGCAGTTTAGCTGGCGGGGTTTACAATGAGCAGTTCTTC.

This rearrangement joins TRBV5-1 to TRBJ2-5; the match to TRBD2 covers 10 bases. The CDR3 has 15 amino acids. Per germline, CDR1 SGHRS and CDR2 YFSETQ. J gave up 4 bases and V 4 bases, and 7 bases lay outside the gene matches. DNA for the CDR3: TGCGCCAGCAGCCCCACAGCGGGGGGGCGAGAGACCCAGTACTTC. Residues: CASSPTAGGRETQYF.

The gene calls are TRBV5-4 and TRBJ2-1; D perhaps matches TRBD2 (5 bases). V lost 8 bases to trimming and J lost 6 bases, with 12 bases between them. Germline V gene sequence: CDR1 SGHNT, CDR2 YYREEE (reference sequence). This CDR3 contains 12 residues. CDR3 bases: TGTGCCAGGGGCGGGCCCGGCAATGAGCAGTTCTTC. Amino acid sequence: CARGGPGNEQFF.

Only one count was recorded for this clone. This chain connects TRBV29-1 to TRBJ1-3, with TRBD1 matching 11 bases. The CDR3 has 16 amino acids. The V gene end was trimmed by 0 bases and the J gene end by 2 bases; junction bases not matched to a gene: 3. Germline V gene lookup returns CDR1 SQVTM and CDR2 ANQGSEA. For the CDR3, the DNA is TGCAGCGTTGAAGAAGTGGACAGGGGGCCTGGAAACACCATATATTTT. Protein product: CSVEEVDRGPGNTIYF. The full variable domain, rest sourced from reference TRBV29-1 and TRBJ1-3, is SAVISQKPSRDICQRGTSLTIQCQVDSQVTMMFWYRQQPGQSLTLIATANQGSEATYESGFVIDKFPISRPNLTFSTLTVSNMSPEDSSIYLCSVEEVDRGPGNTIYFGEGSWLTVV.

The J gene is TRBJ2-3, the V gene TRBV5-1, with D possibly TRBD1 on 6 matching bases. The CDR3 is 16 amino acids. The V end lost 4 bases, the J end lost 6 bases, and 21 bases lay between the germline ends. Germline V gene lookup returns CDR1 SGHRS and CDR2 YFSETQ. The CDR3 loop reads CASSRMGHAALDTQYF. CDR3 in DNA: TGCGCCAGCAGCCGAATGGGACATGCAGCCCTCGATACGCAGTATTTT. Full variable domain (rest looked up from reference TRBV5-1 and TRBJ2-3): KAGVTQTPRYLIKTRGQQVTLSCSPISGHRSVSWYQQTPGQGLQFLFEYFSETQRNKGNFPGRFSGRQFSNSRSEMNVSTLELGDSALYLCASSRMGHAALDTQYFGPGTRLTVL.

The rearrangement links TRBV2 to TRBJ2-3; 12 positions agree with TRBD2. CDR3 size: 18 residues. V was pared by 8 bases and J by 0 bases, with 12 bases of the junction left unmatched. Germline lookup yields CDR1 SNHLY and CDR2 FYNNEI. DNA of the CDR3: TGTGCCAGCGAAAGGGGACTAGCGGGTATGGAGAGCACAGATACGCAGTATTTT. Its protein is CASERGLAGMESTDTQYF. Full variable domain (missing parts from reference TRBV2 and TRBJ2-3): EPEVTQTPSHQVTQMGQEVILRCVPISNHLYFYWYRQILGQKVEFLVSFYNNEISEKSEIFDDQFSVERPDGSNFTLKIRSTKLEDSAMYFCASERGLAGMESTDTQYFGPGTRLTVL.

The rearrangement links TRBV5-6 to TRBJ2-7; 9 bases are shared with TRBD2. Per germline, CDR1 SGHDT and CDR2 YYEEEE. The CDR3 totals 14 residues. Trimming cost V 4 bases and J 2 bases; bases outside gene matches: 4. CDR3 DNA: TGTGCCAGCAGCCCCGCGGGGGGGCCCTACGAGCAGTACTTC. This encodes CASSPAGGPYEQYF.